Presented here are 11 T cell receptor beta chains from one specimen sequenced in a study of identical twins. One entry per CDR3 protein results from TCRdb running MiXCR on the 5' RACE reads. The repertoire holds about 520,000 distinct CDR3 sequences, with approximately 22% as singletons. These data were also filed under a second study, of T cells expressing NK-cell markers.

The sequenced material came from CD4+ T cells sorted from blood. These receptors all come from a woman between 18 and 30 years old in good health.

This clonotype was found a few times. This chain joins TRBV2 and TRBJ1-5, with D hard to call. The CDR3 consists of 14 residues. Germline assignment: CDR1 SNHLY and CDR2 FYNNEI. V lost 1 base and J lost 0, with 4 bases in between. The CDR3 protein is CASSEGYSNQPQHF. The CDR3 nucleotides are TGTGCCAGCAGTGAAGGGTATAGCAATCAGCCCCAGCATTTT.

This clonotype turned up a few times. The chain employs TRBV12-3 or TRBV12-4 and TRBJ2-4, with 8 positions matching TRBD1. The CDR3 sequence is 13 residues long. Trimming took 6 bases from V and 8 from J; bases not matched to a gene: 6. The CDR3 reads CASSMDRADIQYF. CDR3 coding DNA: TGTGCCAGCAGCATGGACAGGGCGGACATTCAGTACTTC.

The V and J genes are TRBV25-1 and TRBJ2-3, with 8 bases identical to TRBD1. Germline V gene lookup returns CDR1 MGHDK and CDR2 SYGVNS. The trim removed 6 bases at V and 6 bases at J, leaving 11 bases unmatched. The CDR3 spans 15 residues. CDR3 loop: CASSNPRGTGDTQYF. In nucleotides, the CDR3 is TGTGCCAGCAGCAACCCCCGGGGGACAGGTGATACGCAGTATTTT. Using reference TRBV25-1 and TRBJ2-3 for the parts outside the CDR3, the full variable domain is EADIYQTPRYLVIGTGKKITLECSQTMGHDKMYWYQQDPGMELHLIHYSYGVNSTEKGDLSSESTVSRIRTEHFPLTLESARPSHTSQYLCASSNPRGTGDTQYFGPGTRLTVL.

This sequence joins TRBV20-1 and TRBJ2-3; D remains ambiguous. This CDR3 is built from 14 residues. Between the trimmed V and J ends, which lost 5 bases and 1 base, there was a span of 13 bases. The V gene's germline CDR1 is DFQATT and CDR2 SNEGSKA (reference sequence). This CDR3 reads CSALRMPGTDTQYF. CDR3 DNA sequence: TGCAGTGCTTTACGGATGCCGGGCACAGATACGCAGTATTTT.

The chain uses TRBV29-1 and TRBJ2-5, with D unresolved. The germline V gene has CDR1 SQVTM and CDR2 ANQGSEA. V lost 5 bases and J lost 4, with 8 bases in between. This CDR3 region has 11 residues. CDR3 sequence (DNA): TGCAGCGTTCGACGGATAGAGACCCAGTACTTC. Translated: CSVRRIETQYF. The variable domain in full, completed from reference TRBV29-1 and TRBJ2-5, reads SAVISQKPSRDICQRGTSLTIQCQVDSQVTMMFWYRQQPGQSLTLIATANQGSEATYESGFVIDKFPISRPNLTFSTLTVSNMSPEDSSIYLCSVRRIETQYFGPGTRLLVL.

CDR3 protein: CASSPRTGNEDGYTF. The CDR3 DNA reads as TGCGCCAGCAGCCCCCGGACAGGGAACGAGGATGGCTACACCTTC. The J gene is TRBJ1-2, the V gene TRBV5-1; 8 bases line up with TRBD1. The junction had 11 bases not matched to a gene; V was cut back by 4 bases and J by 6 bases. The CDR3 extends over 15 amino acids. The germline V gene has CDR1 SGHRS and CDR2 YFSETQ.

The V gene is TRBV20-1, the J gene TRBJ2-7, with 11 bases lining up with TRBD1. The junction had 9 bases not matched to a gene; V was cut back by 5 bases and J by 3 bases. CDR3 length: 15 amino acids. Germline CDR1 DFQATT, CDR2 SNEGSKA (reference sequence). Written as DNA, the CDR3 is TGCAGTGCTGGGGACTCCGGGACAGGGGGCTACGAGCAGTACTTC. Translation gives CSAGDSGTGGYEQYF.

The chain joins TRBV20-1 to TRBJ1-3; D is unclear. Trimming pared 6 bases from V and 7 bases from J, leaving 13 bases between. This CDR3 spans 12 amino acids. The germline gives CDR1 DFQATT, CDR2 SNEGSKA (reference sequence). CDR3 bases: TGCAGTGCGGACGAAATCGGGAACACCATATATTTT. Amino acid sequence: CSADEIGNTIYF.

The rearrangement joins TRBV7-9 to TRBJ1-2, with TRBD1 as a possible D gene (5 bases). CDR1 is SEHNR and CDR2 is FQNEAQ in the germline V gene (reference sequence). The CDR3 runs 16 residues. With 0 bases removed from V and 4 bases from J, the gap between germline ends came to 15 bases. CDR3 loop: CASSLADGAGLYGYTF. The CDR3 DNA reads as TGTGCCAGCAGCTTAGCCGACGGGGCTGGACTCTATGGCTACACCTTC. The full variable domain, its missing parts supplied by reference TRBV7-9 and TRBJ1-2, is DTGVSQNPRHKITKRGQNVTFRCDPISEHNRLYWYRQTLGQGPEFLTYFQNEAQLEKSRLLSDRFSAERPKGSFSTLEIQRTEQGDSAMYLCASSLADGAGLYGYTFGSGTRLTVV.

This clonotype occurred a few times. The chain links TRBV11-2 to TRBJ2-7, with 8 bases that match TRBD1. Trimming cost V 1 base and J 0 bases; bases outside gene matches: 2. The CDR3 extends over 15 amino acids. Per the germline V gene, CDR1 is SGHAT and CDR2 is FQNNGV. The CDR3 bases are TGTGCCAGCAGCTTAGGGCAGGGGGCCTCCTACGAGCAGTACTTC. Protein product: CASSLGQGASYEQYF.

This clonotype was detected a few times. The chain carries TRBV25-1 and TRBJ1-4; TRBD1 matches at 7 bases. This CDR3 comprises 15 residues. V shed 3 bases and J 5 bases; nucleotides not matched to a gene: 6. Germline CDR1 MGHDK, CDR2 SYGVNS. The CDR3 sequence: CASSEGDRLNEKLFF. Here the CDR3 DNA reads TGTGCCAGCAGTGAGGGGGACAGACTAAATGAAAAACTGTTTTTT.